The clone carrying this T cell receptor (beta chain) was picked up a small number of times. Its antigen is not identified. The data originate from a study of CD8+CD57+ T cells in acquired aplastic anemia. Using genomic DNA as the template, TCR beta VDJ and CDR3 profiling was carried out. MiXCR, run by TCRdb on the reads, gives a single entry per CDR3 protein. This table holds 150,000 to 200,000 distinct CDR3 sequences, 60% to 70% found once. Germline CDR1 is MGHRA and CDR2 is YSYEKL. V lost 3 bases to trimming and J lost 0 bases, with 18 bases between them. CDR3 length: 18 amino acids. Broader study findings: A set of some 28 CD8+ CDR3 sequences was shared between patients and controls, and these sequences appeared highly expressed in patients.

V gene TRBV4-1 combines with J gene TRBJ2-1; no firm D call. The source material was sorted CD4+, CD8+, or CD8+CD57+ T cells (not recorded which) from PBMCs. This TCR was recovered from a human donor in good health. CDR3 loop: CASSQPFGPLSSYNEQFF. The DNA of the CDR3 is TGCGCCAGCAGCCAGCCTTTCGGACCTCTAAGCTCCTACAATGAGCAGTTCTTC.